The present TCR beta chain was sequenced within a study of blood T cell repertoires in COVID-19. Study-wide context: From T cells, B-cell-depleted T cells, or PBMCs came the material, which was cDNA or gDNA.

Data came from immunoSEQ multiplex PCR; TCRdb stores just in-frame clones and leaves some out. The sample consists of roughly 56,000 clones, about 88% of them appearing once. This CDR3 region has 11 residues. Germline CDR1 and CDR2: DFQATT and SNEGSKA (reference sequence). V was trimmed by 3 bases and J by 10 bases, leaving 12 bases between them. The gene calls are TRBV20-1 and TRBJ1-1; no firm D call. The sequence derives from a woman aged 60-75 years with COVID-19, enrolled during active disease. The sample comprised peripheral blood. The CDR3 here is CSASFVAGAFF. CDR3 DNA sequence: TGCAGTGCTAGTTTCGTTGCGGGAGCTTTCTTT.